This TCR beta chain was sequenced in a study of CD8+CD57+ T cells in acquired aplastic anemia. Background on the study: DNA from sorted CD4+ and CD8+ cells averaged roughly 3.4 ug. Researchers reported that healthy donors averaged approximately 9.8 million reads for CD4+ cells. Study-level points and caveats: A set of some 28 CD8+ CDR3 sequences was shared between patients and controls, and these sequences appeared highly expressed in patients.

For this clonotype: As yet, its antigen is unknown.

TCR beta VDJ and CDR3 profiling used genomic DNA as template. TCRdb itself ran the reads through MiXCR, one entry per CDR3 protein. Among roughly 150,000 distinct CDR3 sequences listed, approximately 40% were seen once. The CDR3 spans 13 residues. Germline V lookup: CDR1 SNHLY, CDR2 FYNNEI. Trimming pared 10 bases from V and 3 bases from J, leaving 16 bases between. This rearrangement joins TRBV2 to TRBJ2-7; D is tentatively TRBD1 or TRBD2 (5 bases each). The origin of this receptor is a human donor in good health. Input material: sorted CD4+, CD8+, or CD8+CD57+ T cells (not recorded which) from PBMCs. CDR3 DNA: TGTGCCACCCAGGGAGTAGGGCTCTACGAGCAGTACTTC. Its translation: CATQGVGLYEQYF.